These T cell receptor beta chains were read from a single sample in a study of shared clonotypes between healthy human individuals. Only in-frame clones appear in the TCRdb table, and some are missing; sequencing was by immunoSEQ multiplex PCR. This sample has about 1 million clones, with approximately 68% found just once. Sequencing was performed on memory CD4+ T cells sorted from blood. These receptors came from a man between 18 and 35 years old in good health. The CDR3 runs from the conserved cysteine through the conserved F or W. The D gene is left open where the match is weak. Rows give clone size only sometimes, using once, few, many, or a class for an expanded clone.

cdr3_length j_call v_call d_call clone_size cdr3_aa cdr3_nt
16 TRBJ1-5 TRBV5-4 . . CASSPGRGDSNQPQHF TGTGCCAGCAGCCCTGGACGGGGCGATAGCAATCAGCCCCAGCATTTT
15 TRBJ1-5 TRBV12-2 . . CASRLVRQGNQPQHF TGTGCAAGTCGCTTAGTACGACAGGGCAATCAGCCCCAGCATTTT
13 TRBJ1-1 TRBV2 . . CASSGQGRTEAFF TGTGCCAGCAGTGGGCAGGGGAGGACTGAAGCTTTCTTT
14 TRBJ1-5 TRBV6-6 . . CASSSQGYNQPQHF TGTGCCAGCAGTTCACAGGGCTACAATCAGCCCCAGCATTTT
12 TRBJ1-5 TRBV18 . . CASSPTNQPQHF TGTGCCAGCTCACCCACTAACCAGCCCCAGCATTTT
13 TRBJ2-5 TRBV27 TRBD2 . CASSPGGQETQYF TGTGCCAGCAGTCCCGGGGGGCAAGAGACCCAGTACTTC
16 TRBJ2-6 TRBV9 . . CASTFPIGGGANVLTF TGTGCCAGCACCTTCCCGATAGGAGGTGGGGCCAACGTCCTGACTTTC
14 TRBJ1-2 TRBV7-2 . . CASNLGTLKQGYTF TGTGCCAGCAACCTTGGGACCCTTAAGCAGGGCTACACCTTC
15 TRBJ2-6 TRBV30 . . CAWGAGTSGANVLTF TGTGCCTGGGGGGCGGGGACTTCTGGGGCCAACGTCCTGACTTTC
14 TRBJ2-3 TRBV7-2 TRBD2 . CASSLLAGEDTQYF TGTGCCAGCAGCCTACTAGCGGGGGAAGATACGCAGTATTTT
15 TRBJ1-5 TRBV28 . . CASSLFPEANQPQHF TGTGCCAGCAGTTTATTCCCGGAGGCCAATCAGCCCCAGCATTTT
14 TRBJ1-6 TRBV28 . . CASSFPLFGSPLHF TGTGCCAGCAGTTTTCCCCTTTTCGGGTCACCCCTCCACTTT
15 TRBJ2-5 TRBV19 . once CASSMGFLAQETQYF TGTGCCAGTAGTATGGGATTCCTCGCCCAAGAGACCCAGTACTTC
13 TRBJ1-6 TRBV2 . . CASRDKTNSPLHF TGTGCCAGCAGGGACAAGACAAATTCACCCCTCCACTTT
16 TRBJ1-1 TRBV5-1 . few CASSLGGGRGNTEAFF TGCGCCAGCAGCTTGGGTGGAGGGCGGGGGAACACTGAAGCTTTCTTT
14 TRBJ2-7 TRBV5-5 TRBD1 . CASSFRDRASEQYF TGTGCCAGCAGCTTTCGGGACAGGGCATCCGAGCAGTACTTC
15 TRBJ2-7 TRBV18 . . CASSPPLAGLHEQYF TGTGCCAGCTCACCACCGTTAGCAGGACTCCACGAGCAGTACTTC
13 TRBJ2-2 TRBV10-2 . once CASSRYIAGELFF TGCGCCAGCAGCCGATATATCGCCGGGGAGCTGTTTTTT
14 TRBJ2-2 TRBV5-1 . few CASSLVLDSGELFF TGCGCCAGCAGCTTGGTATTAGATTCCGGGGAGCTGTTTTTT
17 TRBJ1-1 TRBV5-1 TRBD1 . CASSLGQGTFQNTEAFF TGCGCCAGCAGCTTGGGACAGGGAACATTCCAGAACACTGAAGCTTTCTTT
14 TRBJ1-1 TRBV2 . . CASSDPDSHSEAFF TGTGCCAGCAGTGATCCGGACAGCCACTCTGAAGCTTTCTTT
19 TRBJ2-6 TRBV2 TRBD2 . CASSVDPSGSHSGANVLTF TGTGCCAGCAGTGTTGACCCTAGCGGGAGCCACTCTGGGGCCAACGTCCTGACTTTC
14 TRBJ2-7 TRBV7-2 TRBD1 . CASRRDRGFDEQYF TGTGCCAGCAGAAGGGACAGGGGTTTCGACGAGCAGTACTTC
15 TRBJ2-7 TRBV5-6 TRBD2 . CASSLGLAGGVEQYF TGTGCCAGCAGCTTGGGGCTAGCGGGGGGAGTCGAGCAGTACTTC
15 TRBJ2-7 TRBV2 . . CASSEEGGHRYEQYF TGTGCCAGCAGTGAAGAAGGGGGTCACCGCTACGAGCAGTACTTC
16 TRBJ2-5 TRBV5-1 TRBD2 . CASSPRLAGASETQYF TGCGCCAGCAGCCCCAGACTAGCGGGGGCGAGTGAGACCCAGTACTTC
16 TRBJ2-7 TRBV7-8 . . CASSFSTGSYSYEQYF TGTGCCAGCAGCTTCTCAACAGGGAGCTACTCCTACGAGCAGTACTTC
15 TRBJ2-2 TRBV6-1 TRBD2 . CASIPRTSGSGELFF TGTGCCAGCATCCCTAGGACTAGCGGGAGCGGGGAGCTGTTTTTT
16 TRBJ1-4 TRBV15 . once CATSRNSGATNEKLFF TGTGCCACCAGCAGGAACAGCGGGGCAACTAATGAAAAACTGTTTTTT
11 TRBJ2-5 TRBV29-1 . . CSVSTWETQYF TGCAGCGTTTCAACATGGGAGACCCAGTACTTC
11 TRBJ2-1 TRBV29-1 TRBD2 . CSVESGMGQFF TGCAGCGTCGAGAGCGGGATGGGGCAGTTCTTC
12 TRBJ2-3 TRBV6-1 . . CASSELTDTQYF TGTGCCAGCAGTGAATTGACAGATACGCAGTATTTT
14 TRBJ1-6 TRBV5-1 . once CASNTGGANSPLHF TGCGCCAGCAATACGGGGGGGGCAAATTCACCCCTCCACTTT
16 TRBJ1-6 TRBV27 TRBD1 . CASSLLGTGRDSPLHF TGTGCCAGCAGTCTTCTTGGGACAGGGAGGGATTCACCCCTCCACTTT
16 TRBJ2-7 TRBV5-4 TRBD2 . CASSRTRLAGSYEQYF TGTGCCAGCAGCCGGACCCGACTAGCGGGATCCTACGAGCAGTACTTC
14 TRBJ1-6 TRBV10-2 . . CASSERGYNSPLHF TGCGCCAGCAGTGAACGGGGTTATAATTCACCCCTCCACTTT
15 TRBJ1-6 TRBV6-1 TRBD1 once CASREPTGGYSPLHF TGTGCCAGCAGAGAACCGACAGGGGGCTATTCACCCCTCCACTTT
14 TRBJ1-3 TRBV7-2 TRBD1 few CASSWTGTGNTIYF TGTGCCAGCAGCTGGACAGGGACTGGAAACACCATATATTTT
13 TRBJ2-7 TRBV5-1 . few CASSLMDSYEQYF TGCGCCAGCAGCCTGATGGACAGCTACGAGCAGTACTTC
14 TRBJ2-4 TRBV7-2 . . CASSLGGTGNIQYF TGTGCCAGCAGCTTAGGAGGGACGGGGAACATTCAGTACTTC
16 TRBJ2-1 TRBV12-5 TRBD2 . CASGMGTSGGYNEQFF TGTGCTAGTGGTATGGGGACTAGCGGGGGTTACAATGAGCAGTTCTTC
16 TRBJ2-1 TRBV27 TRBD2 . CASSSLLAGGRNEQFF TGTGCCAGCAGTTCCCTACTAGCGGGGGGGCGAAATGAGCAGTTCTTC